This TCR beta chain was profiled in a study of OX40 agonist ivuxolimab in advanced cancers. Concerning the study at large: Ivuxolimab was a fully human IgG2 agonistic monoclonal antibody targeting the costimulatory receptor OX40 (CD134). The dose-escalation cohort was 82.7% male with a mean age of 60 years, ranging from about 23 to 85. Of the approximately 50 patients in dose escalation, 19 had hepatocellular carcinoma, around 15 had melanoma, 9 had renal cell carcinoma and 9 had head and neck cancer. Partial responses occurred in three dose-escalation patients, of whom one had hepatocellular carcinoma and two had cutaneous melanoma. Intravenous ivuxolimab was administered to patients every 2 weeks at six dose levels: 0.01, 0.1, 0.3, 1.5, 3 and 10 mg/kg. Peripheral TCRbeta sequencing was intended to test whether TCR sequence diversity was altered and clonal T-cell expansion was caused by ivuxolimab. The monotherapy dose-escalation portion (N of about 50 patients) of the phase I ivuxolimab trial is reported in the paper. Patients were allowed to have had prior anti-PD-1, anti-PD-L1 or anti-CTLA-4 therapy, and 30% to 50% of the dose-escalation patients had previously received checkpoint inhibitors. The full study reports these points: The antigen specificity of the peripheral T cells that underwent clonal expansion was not determined. After ivuxolimab, more expanded clones were found on average in CD8+ T cells than in CD4+ T cells. At doses from 0.1 to 3.0 mg/kg, clonal expansion was seen in both CD4+ and CD8+ blood T cells between baseline and week 6. Low levels of normalized T-cell clonal expansion were also seen in some patients who did not respond. In the 0.1-3.0 mg/kg groups, partial responders were among the patients with the lowest normalized peripheral clonal expansion, particularly in CD8+ T cells.

Regarding this clone: Its antigen is currently not known. No qualities accompany the bases; no much larger clone lies one base away.

For sequencing of the TCRbeta CDR3 region, genomic DNA was extracted from the sorted cells. The immunoSEQ Assay was used for sequencing of TCRbeta CDR3 regions. Drawn from immuneACCESS, this table holds only the in-frame rearrangements with V and J called that TCRdb kept. Clones are partly lost; checked studies trace under half to an unresolved V gene and leave the rest unexplained. Recorded for this sample are 75,000 to 95,000 clones; about 85% of them occurred a single time. Roughly 3.1% of the sample rests with the top ten. Sequences SGHRS (CDR1) and YFSETQ (CDR2) are obtained from the germline V gene. Including the terminal cysteine and phenylalanine, the CDR3 comprises 15 residues. CDR3 DNA is the only sequence kept; it has 45 bases, read in frame from the first base. Unmatched junction bases come to 6, with V trimmed by 6 bases and J by 0 bases. The trial excluded patients who had a history of autoimmune disease or were on systemic immunosuppression. In every dose cohort, peripheral blood was drawn for TCR sequencing at baseline, cycle 4 day 1, and cycle 7 day 1. The samples were taken from a phase I, first-in-human, multicenter, open-label dose-escalation trial of ivuxolimab. Adults with locally advanced or metastatic melanoma, renal cell, hepatocellular, or head and neck squamous cell carcinoma were enrolled in the trial. CD4+ and CD8+ T cells were sorted separately from peripheral blood before TCR sequencing.

Rearrangement joined TRBV5-1 to TRBJ2-1; the junction holds 7 bases that match TRBD2. The TCR was taken from an adult with an advanced solid tumor such as melanoma, head and neck, liver or kidney cancer. Sample: CD4+ or CD8+ T cells sorted from blood, taken in a trial of the OX40 agonist ivuxolimab. The CDR3: CASKAGTASYNEQFF. The DNA sequence is as follows: TGCGCCAGCAAAGCGGGAACTGCCTCCTACAATGAGCAGTTCTTC.